The clone carrying this TCR beta chain was seen ten or more times. What it recognizes is unknown. TCRdb re-called the reads with MiXCR, one entry per CDR3 protein. The profile shows 510,000 or so distinct CDR3 sequences, roughly 29% of them singletons. These data are taken from a study of T cell repertoires in cytomegalovirus infection. Study background: Through public TCR beta signatures, both CMV infection and matching HLA type were indicated.

Notes on the study in general: Ex vivo responses were dominated by HLA-C-restricted CMV-specific TCR beta clonotypes. Cumulative public TCR beta family frequency identified CMV carriers with the relevant HLA.

CDR1 SGHVS and CDR2 FQNEAQ come from the germline V gene. The CDR3 contains 18 residues. V was clipped by 4 bases and J by 2 bases, with 20 bases between them. The genes are TRBV7-8 and TRBJ1-4; D ambiguous. The sequencing input was PBMCs. This TCR was sampled from a human donor in good health (CMV status not recorded). Some clones in this sample may be carry-over from other donors' samples. The CDR3 DNA reads as TGTGCCAGCAGCTCCCGACGGGAGATCCCGGGCACTAATGAAAAACTGTTTTTT. This sequence encodes CASSSRREIPGTNEKLFF.